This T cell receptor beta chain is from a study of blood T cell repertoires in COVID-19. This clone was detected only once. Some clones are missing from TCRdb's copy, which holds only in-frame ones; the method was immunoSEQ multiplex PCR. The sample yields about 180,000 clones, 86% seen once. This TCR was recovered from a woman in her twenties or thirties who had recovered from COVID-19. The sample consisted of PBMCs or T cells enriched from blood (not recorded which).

This CDR3 reads CASSLLGTSGNTIYF. The CDR3 nucleotides read TGTGCCAGCAGCTTACTAGGGACTAGTGGAAACACCATATATTTT. The chain links TRBV7-3 to TRBJ1-3; possibly TRBD1 for D (5 bases). V shed 2 bases and J shed 3 bases, with 11 bases lying between them. CDR1 is SGHTA and CDR2 is FQGTGA in the germline V gene. This CDR3 contains 15 residues.